The next 20 T cell receptor beta chains were all read from a single sample in a study of post-analysis software for immune sequencing data. Study results and limitations: Relative to controls, patients had about five TRBV segments at higher frequency, with TRBV5-6, TRBV5-1 and TRBV20-1 among these.

Prepared libraries of TCR beta cDNA carried unique molecular identifiers. In TCRdb, the PCR reads were re-called with MiXCR into one record per CDR3 protein. Among 700,000 to 900,000 distinct CDR3 sequences, just over 45% were seen once, and the ten largest hold 4.9%. What these receptors recognize is not known. Sequences were obtained from blood. These receptors were taken from a girl between 5 and 17 years old with multiple sclerosis.

This clonotype was seen a few times. The chain carries TRBV5-1 and TRBJ2-3; D unresolved. Trimming took 0 bases from V and 2 from J, leaving 7 bases between them. Per the germline V gene, CDR1 is SGHRS and CDR2 is YFSETQ. The CDR3 spans 14 residues. CDR3 nucleotides: TGCGCCAGCAGCTTGGAGGCAGACACAGATACGCAGTATTTT. This sequence encodes CASSLEADTDTQYF. The full variable domain, completed using reference TRBV5-1 and TRBJ2-3, is KAGVTQTPRYLIKTRGQQVTLSCSPISGHRSVSWYQQTPGQGLQFLFEYFSETQRNKGNFPGRFSGRQFSNSRSEMNVSTLELGDSALYLCASSLEADTDTQYFGPGTRLTVL.

This sequence joins TRBV27 and TRBJ2-3; TRBD1 aligns across 7 bases. The CDR3 is made up of 16 amino acids. V was clipped by 3 bases and J by 0 bases; unmatched bases: 6. Germline V gives CDR1 MNHEY, CDR2 SMNVEV (reference sequence). In DNA, the CDR3 is TGTGCCAGCAGTTTGTGGAACAGGGGTAGCACAGATACGCAGTATTTT. It is translated as CASSLWNRGSTDTQYF.

This clonotype was counted only a few times. The V and J genes are TRBV20-1 and TRBJ1-4; possible D gene TRBD1, 5 bases. The CDR3 length is 12 residues. Trimming pared 6 bases from V and 7 bases from J, leaving 12 bases between. Germline V gives CDR1 DFQATT, CDR2 SNEGSKA (reference sequence). DNA for the CDR3: TGCAGTGCCGGAAGGGGCGGTGAAAAACTGTTTTTT. Translating gives CSAGRGGEKLFF.

The CDR3 sequence is CSAQDRQGTAYEQYF. CDR3 sequence (DNA): TGCAGTGCCCAAGACCGACAGGGTACGGCCTACGAGCAGTACTTC. The V call is TRBV20-1, the J call TRBJ2-7, with 7 bases matching TRBD1. Germline loops: CDR1 DFQATT, CDR2 SNEGSKA (reference sequence). The junction had 13 bases not matched to a gene; V was cut back by 6 bases and J by 2 bases. The CDR3 is 15 residues long.

This clonotype was seen a few times. The chain has TRBV4-2 and TRBJ1-5, with TRBD1 identical over 9 bases. The CDR3 has 16 amino acids. Trimming cost V 3 bases and J 5 bases; bases outside gene matches: 8. The germline CDR1 and CDR2 sequences are LGHNA and YNFKEQ. The CDR3 DNA reads as TGTGCCAGCAGCCAGGACACCGGGACAGGGTATCAGCCCCAGCATTTT. The encoded protein is CASSQDTGTGYQPQHF.

This clonotype was recorded once. V usage is TRBV5-1 and J usage is TRBJ2-5; no definite D call. This CDR3 has 13 amino acids. Between the trimmed V and J ends, which lost 4 bases and 11 bases, there was a span of 18 bases. Germline V gene data show CDR1 as SGHRS and CDR2 as YFSETQ. CDR3: CASSQRANNEQYF. Written as DNA, the CDR3 is TGCGCCAGCAGCCAACGGGCAAACAATGAGCAGTACTTC.

This clonotype occurred a few times. The J gene is TRBJ2-3, the V gene TRBV5-6; D remains unclear. The CDR3 runs 17 residues. Germline CDR1 reads SGHDT; CDR2 reads YYEEEE. V lost 0 bases, J lost 0 bases, and 14 bases lay in between. The CDR3 DNA sequence: TGTGCCAGCAGCTTGGAGTCCGTGGCACCTAGCACAGATACGCAGTATTTT. Protein: CASSLESVAPSTDTQYF. The whole variable domain, filled in from reference TRBV5-6 and TRBJ2-3, reads DAGVTQSPTHLIKTRGQQVTLRCSPKSGHDTVSWYQQALGQGPQFIFQYYEEEERQRGNFPDRFSGHQFPNYSSELNVNALLLGDSALYLCASSLESVAPSTDTQYFGPGTRLTVL.

The V gene is TRBV7-2, the J gene TRBJ2-7; D possibly corresponds to TRBD2 (6 bases). CDR3 length: 14 amino acids. V gave up 4 bases and J gave up 6 bases, with 16 bases separating them. Germline-derived CDR1 and CDR2 are SGHTA and FQGNSA. CDR3 region: CASSSAGFGSEQYF. CDR3 sequence (DNA): TGTGCCAGCAGCTCCGCGGGCTTCGGGAGCGAGCAGTACTTC.

This clonotype was seen more than once but under ten times. The DNA of the CDR3 is TGCAGCGTTGGACAGGGGGAGTTTGGCAAAAACATTCAGTACTTC. Its protein product is CSVGQGEFGKNIQYF. The gene calls are TRBV29-1 and TRBJ2-4, with 9 bases lining up with TRBD1. Germline values: CDR1 SQVTM, CDR2 ANQGSEA. This CDR3 contains 15 residues. Unmatched junction bases numbered 7, after V lost 4 bases and J lost 3 bases.

The chain links TRBV3-1 to TRBJ2-1, with 9 bases aligning to TRBD2. The CDR3 has 16 residues. Germline CDR1 reads LGHDT; CDR2 reads YNNKEL (reference sequence). V lost 0 bases, J lost 6 bases, and 6 bases stayed unmatched. For the CDR3, the DNA is TGTGCCAGCAGCCAAGAAAGCGGGAGGTTCCGCAATGAGCAGTTCTTC. Protein sequence: CASSQESGRFRNEQFF.

The rearrangement links TRBV24-1 to TRBJ1-5, with D uncertain. This CDR3 region has 14 residues. Trimming shortened V by 3 bases and J by 4 bases, and 9 bases separated the two germline ends. Germline V gene lookup returns CDR1 KGHDR and CDR2 SFDVKD. The CDR3 region has the DNA TGTGCCACCAGTGATCGTCCGTCTAATCAGCCCCAGCATTTT. Protein sequence: CATSDRPSNQPQHF.

This clonotype was counted only a few times. The chain links TRBV20-1 to TRBJ1-5; D may be TRBD1 (6 bases). Germline assignment: CDR1 DFQATT and CDR2 SNEGSKA (reference sequence). This CDR3 comprises 15 residues. V lost 1 base and J 6 bases, leaving 16 bases between the germline ends. CDR3 sequence reads: CSARVGGDMGQPQHF. CDR3 in DNA: TGCAGTGCTAGAGTCGGAGGGGACATGGGTCAGCCCCAGCATTTT.

This clonotype has a handful of counts. The chain recombines TRBV29-1 with TRBJ1-2; D remains ambiguous. Trimming pared 5 bases from V and 2 bases from J, leaving 21 bases between. CDR3 length: 16 amino acids. Germline-derived CDR1 and CDR2 are SQVTM and ANQGSEA. The CDR3, as DNA: TGCAGCGTTAAGGCACCAGCTCCCCCCTCCAACTATGGCTACACCTTC. It yields the protein CSVKAPAPPSNYGYTF.

This chain uses TRBV27 with TRBJ1-1; D not certain. This CDR3 contains 13 residues. Trimming cost V 8 bases and J 0 bases, with 10 bases left between them. Germline V lookup: CDR1 MNHEY, CDR2 SMNVEV (reference sequence). DNA of the CDR3: TGTGCCAGCTCTCGCCTCGTGAACACTGAAGCTTTCTTT. Its protein product is CASSRLVNTEAFF.

V usage is TRBV11-2 and J usage is TRBJ2-5; 8 bases align to TRBD2. The CDR3 is 15 amino acids. V lost 2 bases, J lost 5 bases, and 7 bases stayed unmatched. Germline-derived CDR1 and CDR2 are SGHAT and FQNNGV. The CDR3 nucleotides are TGTGCCAGCAGCTTACCGATCGCGGGAGGTGAGACCCAGTACTTC. Translating gives CASSLPIAGGETQYF.

The chain couples TRBV11-2 to TRBJ2-4; D is perhaps TRBD2 (5 bases). Trimming removed 1 base at V and 7 bases at J, with 17 bases between. From germline, CDR1 is SGHAT and CDR2 FQNNGV. This CDR3 spans 16 amino acids. The CDR3 bases are TGTGCCAGCAGCTTAGGGGTGGACGGTAGAGGGAACATTCAGTACTTC. The encoded protein is CASSLGVDGRGNIQYF. The variable domain in full, completed from reference TRBV11-2 and TRBJ2-4, reads EAGVAQSPRYKIIEKRQSVAFWCNPISGHATLYWYQQILGQGPKLLIQFQNNGVVDDSQLPKDRFSAERLKGVDSTLKIQPAKLEDSAVYLCASSLGVDGRGNIQYFGAGTRLSVL.

The chain couples TRBV7-9 to TRBJ2-3, with 9 bases aligning to TRBD2. The CDR3 consists of 18 residues. V lost 1 base, J lost 0 bases, and 8 bases stayed unmatched. Germline CDR1 reads SEHNR; CDR2 reads FQNEAQ (reference sequence). The CDR3 bases are TGTGCCAGCAGCTTAGGCTCAGGTACTAGCGGGAGCACAGATACGCAGTATTTT. Translated, it gives CASSLGSGTSGSTDTQYF.

V gene TRBV11-2 combines with J gene TRBJ2-7, with TRBD2 as a possible D gene (6 bases). The CDR3 is made up of 13 amino acids. Deletions cut 5 bases from V and 5 bases from J, with 13 bases between. Per germline, CDR1 SGHAT and CDR2 FQNNGV. The CDR3 bases are TGTGCCAGCAGCCACCGCGGGACTCACGAGCAGTACTTC. This translates into CASSHRGTHEQYF. Full variable domain (missing parts from reference TRBV11-2 and TRBJ2-7): EAGVAQSPRYKIIEKRQSVAFWCNPISGHATLYWYQQILGQGPKLLIQFQNNGVVDDSQLPKDRFSAERLKGVDSTLKIQPAKLEDSAVYLCASSHRGTHEQYFGPGTRLTVT.

The V call is TRBV20-1, the J call TRBJ2-3; D is perhaps TRBD2 (5 bases). This CDR3 is 13 amino acids long. Deletions cut 3 bases from V and 4 bases from J, with 11 bases between. CDR1 is DFQATT and CDR2 is SNEGSKA in the germline V gene (reference sequence). CDR3 in amino acids: CSASGGKADTQYF. The CDR3 DNA reads as TGCAGTGCTAGCGGAGGAAAGGCAGATACGCAGTATTTT.

This clonotype was detected only a few times. The chain combines TRBV4-3 with TRBJ2-7; 7 nucleotides match TRBD1. The CDR3 consists of 16 residues. Per germline, CDR1 LGHNA and CDR2 YSLEER. With 0 bases clipped from V and 1 base from J, the junction kept 6 bases outside the gene matches. The CDR3: CASSQDPGQSSYEQYF. The CDR3 coding sequence is TGCGCCAGCAGCCAAGATCCGGGACAGTCTTCCTACGAGCAGTACTTC.